Presented here are 2 T cell receptor beta chains from one specimen sequenced in a study of identical twins. TCRdb independently ran MiXCR on the 5' RACE reads; one entry per CDR3 protein. The table has roughly 1.6 million distinct CDR3 sequences, about 31% seen once. Sample: cord blood. The source is a newborn girl in good health.

V gene TRBV20-1 combines with J gene TRBJ2-1; D may be TRBD2 (6 bases). Trimming shortened V by 3 bases and J by 0 bases, and 21 bases separated the two germline ends. Germline CDR1 and CDR2: DFQATT and SNEGSKA (reference sequence). This CDR3 has 18 residues. The CDR3 coding sequence is TGCAGTGCTAGTTCCTGGGGAAGGGGAGGTACCTCCTACAATGAGCAGTTCTTC. The encoded protein is CSASSWGRGGTSYNEQFF.

The chain is built from TRBV7-9 and TRBJ2-1; 7 bases are shared with TRBD1. The CDR3 totals 17 residues. From germline, CDR1 is SEHNR and CDR2 FQNEAQ (reference sequence). Trimming at V came to 5 bases and at J to 2 bases, leaving 12 bases not matched to a gene. The CDR3 spells CASSGRAGGPTYNEQFF. The CDR3 DNA is TGTGCCAGCAGCGGACGTGCAGGGGGTCCCACCTACAATGAGCAGTTCTTC. Full variable domain (missing parts from reference TRBV7-9 and TRBJ2-1): DTGVSQNPRHKITKRGQNVTFRCDPISEHNRLYWYRQTLGQGPEFLTYFQNEAQLEKSRLLSDRFSAERPKGSFSTLEIQRTEQGDSAMYLCASSGRAGGPTYNEQFFGPGTRLTVL.